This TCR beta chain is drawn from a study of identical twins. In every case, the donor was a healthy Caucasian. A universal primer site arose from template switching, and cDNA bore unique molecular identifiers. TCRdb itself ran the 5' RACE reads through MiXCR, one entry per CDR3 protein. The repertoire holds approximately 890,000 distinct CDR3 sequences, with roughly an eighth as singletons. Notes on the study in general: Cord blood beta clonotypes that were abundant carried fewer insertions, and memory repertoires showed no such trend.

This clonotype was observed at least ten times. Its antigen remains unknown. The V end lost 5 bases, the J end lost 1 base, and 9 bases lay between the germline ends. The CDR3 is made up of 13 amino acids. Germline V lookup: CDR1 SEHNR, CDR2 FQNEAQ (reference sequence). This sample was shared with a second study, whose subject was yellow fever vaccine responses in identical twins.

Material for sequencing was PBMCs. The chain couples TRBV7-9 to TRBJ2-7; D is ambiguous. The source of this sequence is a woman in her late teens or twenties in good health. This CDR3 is CASSQATSYEQYV. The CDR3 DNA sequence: TGTGCCAGCAGCCAAGCTACGTCCTACGAGCAGTACGTC.